This entry lists 9 T cell receptor beta chains sequenced from one sample in a study of cytomegalovirus exposure and HLA in healthy donors. Primers included in the PCR were 60 Vbeta and 13 Jbeta primers. Assay used: immunoSEQ multiplex PCR; TCRdb lists only in-frame clones, some missing. The table shows about 170,000 clones, with 85% occurring only once. Specimen: PBMCs. Receptors were obtained from a boy aged 2 to 10 in good health and CMV-seronegative.

The J gene is TRBJ2-3, the V gene TRBV15, with 10 bases identical to TRBD2. CDR3 length: 17 residues. Germline V gene sequence: CDR1 LNHNV, CDR2 YYDKDF (reference sequence). The trim removed 0 bases at V and 6 bases at J, leaving 9 bases unmatched. This chain's CDR3 is CATSRDPSGGATDTQYF. The CDR3 DNA sequence: TGTGCCACCAGCAGAGATCCAAGCGGGGGGGCCACCGATACGCAGTATTTT. Combining the CDR3 with reference TRBV15 and TRBJ2-3 gives the whole variable domain DAMVIQNPRYQVTQFGKPVTLSCSQTLNHNVMYWYQQKSSQAPKLLFHYYDKDFNNEADTPDNFQSRRPNTSFCFLDIRSPGLGDTAMYLCATSRDPSGGATDTQYFGPGTRLTVL.

V usage is TRBV5-4 and J usage is TRBJ2-7, with D maybe TRBD2 (5 bases). Trimming left V 4 bases short and J 0 bases short, with 11 bases between. Germline-derived CDR1 and CDR2 are SGHNT and YYREEE (reference sequence). CDR3 size: 14 residues. The CDR3 bases are TGTGCCAGCAGCGTCTTCCGGGACTCCTACGAGCAGTACGTC. It is translated as CASSVFRDSYEQYV.

This clone turned up a few times. The chain uses TRBV6-1 and TRBJ1-2; 11 nucleotides match TRBD1. V was clipped by 5 bases and J by 7 bases; unmatched bases: 6. Germline assignment: CDR1 MNHNS and CDR2 SASEGT. The CDR3 is 14 amino acids. The CDR3, as DNA: TGTGCCAGCAGTCGGACAGGGGGCGATGGTGGCTACACCTTC. Translation: CASSRTGGDGGYTF.

This clone has a single count. The chain recombines TRBV13 with TRBJ2-2; a weak D match, TRBD1 (6 bases). V dropped 4 bases and J dropped 1 base, with 13 bases sitting between them. The CDR3 contains 16 residues. Germline CDR1 reads PRHDT; CDR2 reads FYEKMQ (reference sequence). DNA for the CDR3: TGTGCCAGCAGCTCGACAGGAAGAGAGAACACCGGGGAGCTGTTTTTT. Translation: CASSSTGRENTGELFF.

This chain uses TRBV30 with TRBJ2-5; 7 bases agree with TRBD1. Per the germline V gene, CDR1 is GTSNPN and CDR2 is SVGIG (reference sequence). The CDR3 has 14 amino acids. J was trimmed by 2 bases and V by 3 bases; bases with no gene match: 6. The CDR3: CAWSRDRKQETQYF. The CDR3 DNA reads as TGTGCCTGGAGCCGGGACAGAAAGCAAGAGACCCAGTACTTC.

This chain joins TRBV5-6 and TRBJ2-3; TRBD1 matches at 7 bases. CDR1 and CDR2 from the germline V gene are SGHDT and YYEEEE. CDR3 length: 14 residues. Trimming at V came to 4 bases and at J to 1 base, leaving 3 bases not matched to a gene. CDR3: CASSQGQGTDTQYF. The CDR3 bases are TGTGCCAGCAGCCAAGGACAGGGCACAGATACGCAGTATTTT.

The chain employs TRBV6-1 and TRBJ2-7, with D perhaps TRBD1 (5 bases). CDR3 length: 14 amino acids. Deletions cut 3 bases from V and 7 bases from J, with 16 bases between. The germline V gene has CDR1 MNHNS and CDR2 SASEGT. CDR3 amino acids: CASSEDRLKGEQYV. The CDR3 DNA sequence: TGTGCCAGCAGTGAGGACCGCTTAAAGGGGGAGCAGTACGTC.

This sequence joins TRBV7-9 and TRBJ2-7, with TRBD2 identical over 11 bases. Germline trimming cut 4 bases from V and 4 bases from J; bases unmatched to any gene: 9. The CDR3 runs to 16 residues. Germline V gene lookup returns CDR1 SEHNR and CDR2 FQNEAQ (reference sequence). Here the CDR3 reads CASSSIRLAGLYEQYF. The CDR3 nucleotides are TGTGCCAGCAGCTCGATAAGACTAGCGGGATTGTACGAGCAGTACTTC.

Relative to its sample, this clone is medium-sized. The chain links TRBV15 to TRBJ2-4; 7 bases agree with TRBD1. CDR1 and CDR2 (germline): LNHNV, YYDKDF (reference sequence). The CDR3 runs to 13 residues. Trimming took 3 bases from V and 7 from J; bases not matched to a gene: 3. The CDR3 DNA sequence: TGTGCCACCAGCAGCCTCAGGGGGAACATTCAGTACTTC. It is translated as CATSSLRGNIQYF.